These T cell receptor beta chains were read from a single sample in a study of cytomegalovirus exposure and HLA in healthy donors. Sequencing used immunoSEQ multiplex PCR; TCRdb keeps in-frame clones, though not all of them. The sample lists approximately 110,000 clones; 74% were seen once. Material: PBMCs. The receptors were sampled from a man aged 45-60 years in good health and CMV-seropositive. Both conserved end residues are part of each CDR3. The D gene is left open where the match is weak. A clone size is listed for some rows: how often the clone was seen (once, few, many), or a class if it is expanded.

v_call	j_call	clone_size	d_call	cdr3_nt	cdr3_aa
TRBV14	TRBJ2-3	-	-	TGTGCCAGCAGCCAAGGTGGGCATAATACGCAGTATTTT	CASSQGGHNTQYF
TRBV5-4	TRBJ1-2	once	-	TGTGCCAGCAGCTTTTGGGACCGGGGGGGCTACACCTTC	CASSFWDRGGYTF
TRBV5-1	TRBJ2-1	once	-	TGCGCCAGCAGTAGCGCCAGCTACAATGAGCAGTTCTTC	CASSSASYNEQFF
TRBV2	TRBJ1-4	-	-	TGTGCCAGCAGCAGGGACGGGGGTAATGAAAAACTGTTTTTT	CASSRDGGNEKLFF
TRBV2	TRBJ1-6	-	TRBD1	TGTGCCAGCAGAGAAAGACAGGGCTCCTATAATTCACCCCTCCACTTT	CASRERQGSYNSPLHF
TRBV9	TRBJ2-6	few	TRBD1	TGTGCCAGCAGCGTAGAAACAGGGGGCGCAGGGGCCAACGGCCTGACTTTC	CASSVETGGAGANGLTF
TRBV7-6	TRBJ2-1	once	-	TGTGCCAGCAGCCTTACTTCCCCCAATGAGCAGTTCTTC	CASSLTSPNEQFF
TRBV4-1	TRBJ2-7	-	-	TGCGCCAGCAGCCAAGGGGGCGACGAGCAGTACTTC	CASSQGGDEQYF
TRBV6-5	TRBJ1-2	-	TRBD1	TGTGCCAGCAGCCGAGGGACAGGGGATGGCTACACCTTC	CASSRGTGDGYTF
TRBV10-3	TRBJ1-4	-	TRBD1	TGTGCCATCAGTACAGCTGGGACAGGGGATATCGAAAAACTGTTTTTT	CAISTAGTGDIEKLFF
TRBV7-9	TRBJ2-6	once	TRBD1	TGTGCCAGCAGCAATGACAGGGGGCTAGGGGCCAACGTCCTGACTTTC	CASSNDRGLGANVLTF
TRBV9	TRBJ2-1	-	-	TGTGCCAGCAGCGTCGGAGCCGACCCTCAAAATGAGCAGTTCTTC	CASSVGADPQNEQFF
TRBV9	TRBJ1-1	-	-	TGTGCCAGCAGCGTAGGTATCGGGAACACTGAAGCTTTCTTT	CASSVGIGNTEAFF
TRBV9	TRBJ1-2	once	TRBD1	TGTGCCAGCAGCGTAGTCCCAACAGGGGGCCGGGGTGATGGCTACACCTTC	CASSVVPTGGRGDGYTF
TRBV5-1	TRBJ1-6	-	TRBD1	TGCGCCAGCAGCTTGGCTCCGGGACAGGAGTATAATTCACCCCTCCACTTT	CASSLAPGQEYNSPLHF
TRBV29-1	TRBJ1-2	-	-	TGCAGCGTTGAAAACAGGGCCAACTATGGCTACACCTTC	CSVENRANYGYTF
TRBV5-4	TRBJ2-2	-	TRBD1	TGTGCCAGCAGCCCCCGGGACAGGGACACCGGGGAGCTGTTTTTT	CASSPRDRDTGELFF
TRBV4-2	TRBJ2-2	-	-	TGTGCCAGCAGCCAAGCGGAGGCCGGGGAGCTGTTTTTT	CASSQAEAGELFF
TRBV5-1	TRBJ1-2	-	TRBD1	TGCGCCAGCAGCTGGACAGGGGCGGACTATGGCTACACCTTC	CASSWTGADYGYTF
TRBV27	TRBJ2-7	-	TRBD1	TGTGCCAAACCCCCGTCCCGGGACAGGGGCGACGAGCAGTACTTC	CAKPPSRDRGDEQYF
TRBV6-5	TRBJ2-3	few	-	TGTGCCAGCTGCGAATCCGGGAGCACAGATACGCAGTATTTT	CASCESGSTDTQYF
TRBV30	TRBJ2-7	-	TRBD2	TGTGCCTGCCTAGCGGACTCCTACGAGCAGTACTTC	CACLADSYEQYF
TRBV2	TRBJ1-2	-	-	TGTGCCAGCAGTTTTCAGACCCTCGGGGGCTACACCTTC	CASSFQTLGGYTF
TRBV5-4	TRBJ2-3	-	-	TGTGCCAGCAGCTTGAGAGGGGGAGATACGCAGTATTTT	CASSLRGGDTQYF
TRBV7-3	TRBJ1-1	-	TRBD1	TGTGCCAGCAGCTCCGGGGGGGACAGGGGGACTGAAGCTTTCTTT	CASSSGGDRGTEAFF
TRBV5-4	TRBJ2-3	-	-	TGTGCCAGCAGCGGTGAGCGGTTCTCTAGCACAGATACGCAGTATTTT	CASSGERFSSTDTQYF
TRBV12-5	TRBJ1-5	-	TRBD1	TGTGCTAGTGCCGACAGGGATCGCAATCAGCCCCAGCATTTT	CASADRDRNQPQHF
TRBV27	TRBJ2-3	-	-	TGTGCCAGCAGTCGTATCACCCCACTCGGGTATACGCAGTATTTT	CASSRITPLGYTQYF
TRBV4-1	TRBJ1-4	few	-	TGCGCCAGCAGCCAAGAGAGGGCATCAACTAATGAAAAACTGTTTTTT	CASSQERASTNEKLFF
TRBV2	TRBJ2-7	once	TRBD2	TGTGCCAGCAGTGACTTTAGCGGGAGGGCCTTAAAGGAGCAGTACTTC	CASSDFSGRALKEQYF
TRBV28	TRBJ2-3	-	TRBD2	TGTGCCAGCAGCCGTCTCCAGCGGGAAGATACGCAGTATTTT	CASSRLQREDTQYF
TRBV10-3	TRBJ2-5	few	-	TGTGCCATCAGTGATCCCAGGGAAGAGACCCAGTACTTC	CAISDPREETQYF
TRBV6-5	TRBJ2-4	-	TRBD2	TGTGCCAGCAGTTCCGCGGGGGGTCGGAACATTCAGTACTTC	CASSSAGGRNIQYF
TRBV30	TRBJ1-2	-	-	TGTGCCTGGAGGTCCTTCTTGGGGCCGGGGACTCCTAACTATGGCTACACCTTC	CAWRSFLGPGTPNYGYTF
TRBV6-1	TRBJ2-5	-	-	TGTGCCAGCAGTGCGGGCTTCTCGGGGGAGACCCAGTACTTC	CASSAGFSGETQYF
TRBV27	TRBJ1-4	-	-	TGTGCCAGCAGTTTATTCCCGACAAGATATGCAACTAATGAAAAACTGTTTTTT	CASSLFPTRYATNEKLFF
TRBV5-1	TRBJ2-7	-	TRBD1	TGCGCCAGCAGCTTGTGGGGACAGGGGACTCGGGAGCAGTACTTC	CASSLWGQGTREQYF
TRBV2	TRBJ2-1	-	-	TGTGCCAGCAGTGACCTCGTCTCCTACAATGAGCAGTTCTTC	CASSDLVSYNEQFF
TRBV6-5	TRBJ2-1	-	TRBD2	TGTGCCAGCACTACCCTAGCGGGAGTTGTCAATGAGCAGTTCTTC	CASTTLAGVVNEQFF
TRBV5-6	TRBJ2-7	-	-	TGTGCCAGCAGCCGCTCTGACCAACGGGTGAACGAGCAGTACTTC	CASSRSDQRVNEQYF
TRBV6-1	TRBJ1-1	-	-	TGTGCCAGCCGAGGCGTAAATATGAACACTGAAGCTTTCTTT	CASRGVNMNTEAFF
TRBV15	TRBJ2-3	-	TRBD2	TGTGCCACCAGCAGACTAGCGGGGGGGCCAGATACGCAGTATTTT	CATSRLAGGPDTQYF
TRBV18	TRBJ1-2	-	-	TGTGCCAGCTCACCATCGTTCTTTAAGGAGGGCTACACCTTC	CASSPSFFKEGYTF
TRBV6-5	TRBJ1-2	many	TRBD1	TGTGCCAGCAGACAGGGGGCAGGTGGCTACACCTTC	CASRQGAGGYTF
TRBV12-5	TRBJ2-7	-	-	TGTGCTAGTGGTTCCCCGACAAGGGGCATATCCTACGAGCAGTACTTC	CASGSPTRGISYEQYF
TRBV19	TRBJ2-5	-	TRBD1	TGTGCCAGTAGTGCCCGGGACAGGGATGAAGAGACCCAGTACTTC	CASSARDRDEETQYF
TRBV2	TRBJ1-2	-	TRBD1	TGTGCCAGCAGCGGACAGGTTTTCTATGGCTACACCTTC	CASSGQVFYGYTF
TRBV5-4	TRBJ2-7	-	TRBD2	TGTGCCAGCAGCGTGGGGGGGACTAGCGGGTACTACGAGCAGTACTTC	CASSVGGTSGYYEQYF
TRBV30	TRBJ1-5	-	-	TGTGCCTGGAGCTCGTGGGGGGATCAGCCCCAGCATTTT	CAWSSWGDQPQHF
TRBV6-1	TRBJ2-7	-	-	TGTGCCAGCAGTGAAGCGGCGTCAGGGAAGTACTTC	CASSEAASGKYF
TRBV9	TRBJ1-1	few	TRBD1	TGTGCCAGCAGCGTAGGACAGGGTCGGGACACTGAAGCTTTCTTT	CASSVGQGRDTEAFF
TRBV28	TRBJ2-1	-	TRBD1	TGTGCGGCGGCAGGACAGGGACCCGTTGAGCAGTTCTTC	CAAAGQGPVEQFF
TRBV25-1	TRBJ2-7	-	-	TGTGCCAGCTGGGCAGGAGGAGGGTACGAGCAGTACTTC	CASWAGGGYEQYF
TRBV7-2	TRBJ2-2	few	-	TGTGCCAGCAGCTTCGGCCCACAGGGCAGGGAGCTGTTTTTT	CASSFGPQGRELFF
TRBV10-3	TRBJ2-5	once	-	TGTGCCATCACTTCCTTGGACACGGGGGAGCAGTACTTC	CAITSLDTGEQYF
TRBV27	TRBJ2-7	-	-	TGTGCCAGCAGTCCTCGGGTCGATTACGAGCAGTACTTC	CASSPRVDYEQYF